This T cell receptor beta chain emerged from a study of T cells in Graves' hyperthyroidism and ophthalmopathy. This clonotype has ten or more counts. The CDR3 spans 17 residues. Per the germline V gene, CDR1 is SGHTA and CDR2 is FQGTGA. V dropped 2 bases and J dropped 2 bases, with 15 bases sitting between them. The investigators amplified TCR beta CDR3 regions from RNA transcripts. TCR CDR3 regions were first amplified by RT-PCR with HTBI primers. A single record per CDR3 protein comes from TCRdb applying MiXCR to the multiplex PCR reads. Here the sample spans approximately 710,000 distinct CDR3 sequences, about 18% being singletons.

V gene TRBV7-3 combines with J gene TRBJ2-2; possibly TRBD1 or TRBD2 for D (5 bases each). Sequencing was done on a sample of blood. The clonotype was recovered from a man in his fifties or sixties with Graves' hyperthyroidism. CDR3 in amino acids: CASSLSYGTANTGELFF. The DNA for the CDR3 is TGTGCCAGCAGCTTATCCTACGGGACCGCTAACACCGGGGAGCTGTTTTTT. The full variable domain, rest sourced from reference TRBV7-3 and TRBJ2-2, is GAGVSQTPSNKVTEKGKYVELRCDPISGHTALYWYRQSLGQGPEFLIYFQGTGAADDSGLPNDRFFAVRPEGSVSTLKIQRTERGDSAVYLCASSLSYGTANTGELFFGEGSRLTVL.